This T cell receptor (beta chain) was identified during a study of CD8+CD57+ T cells in acquired aplastic anemia. It was genomic DNA that served as the template for profiling TCR beta VDJ and CDR3. TCRdb itself ran the reads through MiXCR, one entry per CDR3 protein. The repertoire includes approximately 300,000 distinct CDR3 sequences, under 60% of them detected once, and roughly 1.3% sits in the top ten. The CDR3 runs to 15 residues. V lost 2 bases and J 3 bases, leaving 11 bases between the germline ends. Germline CDR1 and CDR2: MNHNY and SVGAGI (reference sequence). Before being chosen for sequencing, patients had shown CD8+CD57+ cell expansion by flow cytometry. This clonotype was counted at least ten times.

The rearrangement links TRBV6-6 to TRBJ1-5; D is perhaps TRBD1 (6 bases). Source material: sorted CD4+, CD8+, or CD8+CD57+ T cells (not recorded which) from PBMCs. This receptor was obtained from a human donor with aplastic anemia. This CDR3 reads CASSYGRDNNQPQHF. The CDR3 DNA follows: TGTGCCAGCAGTTACGGCCGGGACAACAATCAGCCCCAGCATTTT.